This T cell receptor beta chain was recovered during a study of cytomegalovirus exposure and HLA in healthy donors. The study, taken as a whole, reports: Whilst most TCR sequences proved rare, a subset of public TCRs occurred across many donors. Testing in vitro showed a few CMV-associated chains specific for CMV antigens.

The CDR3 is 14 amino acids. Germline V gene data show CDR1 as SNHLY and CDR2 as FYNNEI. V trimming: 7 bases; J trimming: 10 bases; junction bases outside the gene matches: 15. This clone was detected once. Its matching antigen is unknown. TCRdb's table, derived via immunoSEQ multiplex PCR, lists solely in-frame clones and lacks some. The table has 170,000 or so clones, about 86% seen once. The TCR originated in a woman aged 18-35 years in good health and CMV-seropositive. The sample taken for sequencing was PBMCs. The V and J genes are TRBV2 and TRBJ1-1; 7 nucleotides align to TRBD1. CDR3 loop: CASNQGVTGQGAFF. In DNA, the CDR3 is TGTGCCAGCAATCAGGGGGTGACGGGACAAGGAGCTTTCTTT.